This entry lists 14 T cell receptor beta chains sequenced from one sample in a study of T-cell reconstitution after alpha-beta-depleted transplantation in children. Using unique molecular identifiers, the investigators prepared the TCRbeta library. TCRdb redid the calling of the PCR reads with MiXCR, one entry per CDR3 protein. The repertoire holds about 980,000 distinct CDR3 sequences, around 30% seen once, with approximately 30% in the top ten. The source was PBMCs, mostly from graft donor cells, collected 360 days after TCRalphabeta/CD19-depleted stem cell transplant. Receptor source: a boy under two years old who had a stem cell transplant for SCID, so the T cells may come from the graft donor.

This clonotype was seen a few times. This sequence joins TRBV29-1 and TRBJ2-3, with TRBD1 matching 12 bases. Trimming cost V 5 bases and J 6 bases; bases outside gene matches: 9. The CDR3 consists of 15 residues. CDR1 is SQVTM, CDR2 ANQGSEA, per germline. The CDR3 reads CSVRPGQGARDTQYF. DNA of the CDR3: TGCAGCGTTCGTCCGGGACAGGGGGCGCGGGATACGCAGTATTTT.

The genes are TRBV4-3 and TRBJ2-5; possible D gene TRBD1, 6 bases. Germline V lookup: CDR1 LGHNA, CDR2 YSLEER. This CDR3 spans 15 amino acids. V dropped 0 bases and J dropped 5 bases, with 13 bases sitting between them. The CDR3 region is CASSQETGWGETQYF. The CDR3 DNA reads as TGCGCCAGCAGCCAAGAAACAGGGTGGGGGGAGACCCAGTACTTC.

This clonotype was detected only a few times. The chain has TRBV6-2 or TRBV6-3 and TRBJ2-6; no clear D gene. Germline V lookup: CDR1 MNHEY, CDR2 SVGEGT. V lost 6 bases and J 0 bases, leaving 9 bases between the germline ends. The CDR3 sequence is 15 residues long. CDR3 region: CASRATPSGANVLTF. CDR3 coding DNA: TGTGCCAGCAGAGCGACGCCCTCTGGGGCCAACGTCCTGACTTTC.

This clonotype has just a few counts. V and J are TRBV15 and TRBJ1-4; 9 bases match TRBD1. Per the germline V gene, CDR1 is LNHNV and CDR2 is YYDKDF (reference sequence). This CDR3 has 14 amino acids. With 3 bases clipped from V and 4 bases from J, the junction kept 0 bases outside the gene matches. The CDR3, as DNA: TGTGCCACCAGCAGGGGACAGGGTAATGAAAAACTGTTTTTT. Translation: CATSRGQGNEKLFF.

The chain employs TRBV7-2 and TRBJ1-1; unclear D gene. Per germline, CDR1 SGHTA and CDR2 FQGNSA. V lost 3 bases, J lost 0 bases, and 14 bases lay in between. This CDR3 is 16 amino acids long. The chain's CDR3 is CASSFMGGRMNTEAFF. CDR3 in DNA: TGTGCCAGCAGCTTTATGGGAGGACGGATGAACACTGAAGCTTTCTTT.

In this sample, this clonotype turned up once. The rearrangement joins TRBV6-2 or TRBV6-3 to TRBJ2-5; possible D gene TRBD2, 5 bases. Germline V CDR1 and CDR2: MNHEY, SVGEGT. The CDR3 is 13 amino acids. The V end lost 3 bases, the J end lost 5 bases, and 10 bases lay between the germline ends. The CDR3 protein is CASSYRGFETQYF. The CDR3 DNA reads as TGTGCCAGCAGTTATCGGGGATTTGAGACCCAGTACTTC.

The chain joins TRBV3-1 to TRBJ2-5, with D hard to call. V was trimmed by 0 bases and J by 13 bases, leaving 12 bases between them. Germline V gene data show CDR1 as LGHDT and CDR2 as YNNKEL (reference sequence). The CDR3 is 12 amino acids. CDR3 sequence: CASSQDAISPYF. CDR3 DNA: TGTGCCAGCAGCCAAGATGCGATCTCACCGTACTTC.

This clonotype was seen only a few times. The rearrangement uses TRBV12-3 or TRBV12-4 and TRBJ2-4, with 7 bases fitting TRBD1. J lost 7 bases, V lost 1 base, and 7 bases had no gene match. CDR3 length: 15 amino acids. The CDR3: CASSLVLGGKNIQYF. The CDR3, as DNA: TGTGCCAGCAGTTTAGTCCTAGGGGGCAAGAACATTCAGTACTTC.

This rearrangement joins TRBV27 to TRBJ2-7, with D possibly TRBD1 on 6 matching bases. V lost 3 bases to trimming and J lost 4 bases, with 13 bases between them. This CDR3 is 14 amino acids long. Germline V gives CDR1 MNHEY, CDR2 SMNVEV (reference sequence). CDR3 region: CASSLAGELYEQYF. CDR3 DNA: TGTGCCAGCAGTTTGGCAGGGGAGTTGTACGAGCAGTACTTC.

This clonotype was observed a handful of times. J is TRBJ2-3 and V is TRBV4-2, with 7 bases fitting TRBD1. CDR3 length: 18 residues. The V gene end was trimmed by 0 bases and the J gene end by 1 base; junction bases not matched to a gene: 10. CDR1 and CDR2 (germline): LGHNA, YNFKEQ. The CDR3 sequence is CASSQDARGRVGTDTQYF. The CDR3 nucleotides are TGTGCCAGCAGCCAAGACGCAAGGGGGCGCGTGGGCACAGATACGCAGTATTTT.

This chain links TRBV4-2 with TRBJ2-2; 14 bases agree with TRBD2. Per germline, CDR1 LGHNA and CDR2 YNFKEQ. V gave up 7 bases and J gave up 7 bases; unmatched junction bases: 8. This CDR3 is built from 16 residues. In DNA, the CDR3 is TGTGCCAGCACCCGACTAGCGGGGGGGCCTGTCGGGGAGCTGTTTTTT. Amino acid sequence: CASTRLAGGPVGELFF.

This clonotype was seen once. DNA of the CDR3: TGCGCCAGCAGACGACTATGGGGAGGCACTGAAGCTTTCTTT. Its protein product is CASRRLWGGTEAFF. The chain carries TRBV4-1 and TRBJ1-1; no reliable D call. Germline CDR1 MGHRA, CDR2 YSYEKL. CDR3 length: 14 residues. Trimming removed 6 bases at V and 4 bases at J, with 15 bases between.

As for this clonotype: This may stem from a read error, because a much larger clone lies one nucleotide away. This chain joins TRBV6-6 and TRBJ2-7; D possibly corresponds to TRBD1 (5 bases). V lost 2 bases to trimming and J lost 3 bases, with 8 bases between them. The CDR3 extends over 13 amino acids. Germline V gives CDR1 MNHNY, CDR2 SVGAGI (reference sequence). CDR3 bases: TGTGCCAGCAGTTACGCGACAGTCTACGAGCAGTACTTC. Encoded protein: CASSYATVYEQYF.

This rearrangement joins TRBV7-9 to TRBJ2-1; maybe TRBD2 (6 bases). From germline, CDR1 is SEHNR and CDR2 FQNEAQ (reference sequence). V was pared by 5 bases and J by 2 bases, with 16 bases between. The CDR3 covers 16 residues. The DNA for the CDR3 is TGTGCCAGCAGCCCAAACTCCGGACTAACCTACAATGAGCAGTTCTTC. Translated: CASSPNSGLTYNEQFF.